This TCR beta chain was obtained from a study of blood T cell repertoires in COVID-19. Produced via immunoSEQ multiplex PCR; TCRdb's table is partial and in-frame only. Found here are fewer than 600,000 clones, around 87% of them singletons; the top ten hold approximately 2%. Trimming took 5 bases from V and 6 from J; bases not matched to a gene: 5. Germline V gene lookup returns CDR1 SGHVS and CDR2 FNYEAQ. The CDR3 totals 16 residues. V and J are TRBV7-6 and TRBJ2-3, with 16 bases identical to TRBD2. This receptor was obtained from a woman in her forties who had recovered from COVID-19. Sequenced sample: PBMCs or T cells enriched from blood (not recorded which). The CDR3 loop reads CASSRGTSGRADTQYF. DNA of the CDR3: TGTGCCAGCAGCCGTGGGACTAGCGGGAGGGCCGATACGCAGTATTTT.